This T cell receptor (beta chain) was sequenced in a study of control samples from healthy donors and cancer patients. CDR1 and CDR2 (germline): MNHEY, SVGAGI. The CDR3 extends over 15 amino acids. V lost 2 bases to trimming and J lost 0 bases, with 8 bases between them. Using immunoSEQ multiplex PCR, the repertoire was profiled, and TCRdb retains in-frame clones only, with some absent. The table lists just over 90,000 clones, roughly nine tenths of them singletons. This receptor was obtained from a woman between 45 and 60 years old in good health. V usage is TRBV6-5 and J usage is TRBJ1-3; D possibly corresponds to TRBD1 (5 bases). Source material: blood. CDR3 in DNA: TGTGCCAGCAGTTACCGACAGAGCTCTGGAAACACCATATATTTT. It encodes CASSYRQSSGNTIYF.